The 18 T cell receptor beta chains in this list originate from one sample, sequenced in a study of CD8+CD57+ T cells in acquired aplastic anemia. Patients sequenced had flow cytometry evidence of CD8+CD57+ cell expansion. Genomic DNA, serving as template, underwent TCR beta VDJ and CDR3 profiling. TCRdb re-called the reads with MiXCR, one entry per CDR3 protein. In the table there are roughly 180,000 distinct CDR3 sequences, about 60% of which are singletons. The source material was sorted CD4+, CD8+, or CD8+CD57+ T cells (not recorded which) from PBMCs. Receptors originate from a human donor with aplastic anemia.

For this clonotype: The junction departs from the called germline gene at one end, perhaps through a read error. The chain recombines TRBV20-1 with TRBJ2-7; perhaps D is TRBD1 or TRBD2 (5 bases each). The CDR3 runs 13 residues. Germline V lookup: CDR1 DFQATT, CDR2 SNEGSKA (reference sequence). The CDR3 protein is CSARDILVGEIDF. In DNA form, the CDR3 reads TGCAGTGCTAGAGATATATTGGTGGGGGAGATTGACTTC.

The chain links TRBV7-9 to TRBJ2-5; 8 nucleotides match TRBD1. V shed 7 bases, J shed 4 bases, and the junction held 8 bases outside the gene matches. CDR3 length: 14 residues. CDR1 is SEHNR and CDR2 is FQNEAQ in the germline V gene (reference sequence). DNA of the CDR3: TGTGCCAGCACCGGGACAGGTCTAACAGAGACCCAGTACTTC. This gives the protein CASTGTGLTETQYF. Based on the CDR3 plus reference TRBV7-9 and TRBJ2-5, the full variable domain is DTGVSQNPRHKITKRGQNVTFRCDPISEHNRLYWYRQTLGQGPEFLTYFQNEAQLEKSRLLSDRFSAERPKGSFSTLEIQRTEQGDSAMYLCASTGTGLTETQYFGPGTRLLVL.

A remark on this clonotype: An end of the junction differs from the germline gene, which may be a read error. The chain joins TRBV7-3 to TRBJ2-5, with D unresolved. The CDR3 length is 13 residues. The germline gives CDR1 SGHTA, CDR2 FQGTGA. The DNA for the CDR3 is TGTGCCAGCAGCTTCCTGCCTCAAGAGACCCAGTGCTTC. Its translation: CASSFLPQETQCF. Full variable domain (missing parts from reference TRBV7-3 and TRBJ2-5): GAGVSQTPSNKVTEKGKYVELRCDPISGHTALYWYRQSLGQGPEFLIYFQGTGAADDSGLPNDRFFAVRPEGSVSTLKIQRTERGDSAVYLCASSFLPQETQCFGPGTRLLVL.

In nucleotides, the CDR3 is TGTGCCAGCAGCACCCTATACGGCAGGGACTACGAGCAGTACTTC. Translating gives CASSTLYGRDYEQYF. The chain links TRBV11-2 to TRBJ2-7, with D possibly TRBD1 on 5 matching bases. This CDR3 contains 15 residues. CDR1 is SGHAT, CDR2 FQNNGV, per germline. Trimming removed 5 bases from V and 3 bases from J, with 17 bases in between.

The V gene is TRBV7-9, the J gene TRBJ1-2; tentative D call: TRBD1 (5 bases). Trimming cost V 6 bases and J 0 bases, with 11 bases left between them. CDR1 is SEHNR and CDR2 is FQNEAQ in the germline V gene (reference sequence). There are 14 residues in the CDR3. The CDR3: CASRSPGTNYGYTF. DNA for the CDR3: TGTGCCAGCAGATCCCCAGGGACTAACTATGGCTACACCTTC.

The rearrangement links TRBV2 to TRBJ2-5; D might be TRBD2 (5 bases). Trimming took off 3 bases at V and 0 bases at J, with 5 bases between the two ends. CDR1 and CDR2 (germline): SNHLY, FYNNEI. The CDR3 spans 13 residues. The CDR3: CASSETNQETQYF. CDR3 DNA sequence: TGTGCCAGCAGTGAGACTAACCAAGAGACCCAGTACTTC.

The V call is TRBV2, the J call TRBJ2-7, with 8 bases fitting TRBD1. The CDR3 extends over 16 amino acids. V lost 2 bases, J lost 4 bases, and 10 bases stayed unmatched. CDR1 is SNHLY, CDR2 FYNNEI, per germline. The CDR3 region is CASSEPGAGGVYEQYF. The CDR3 DNA is TGTGCCAGCAGTGAACCCGGGGCAGGGGGCGTTTACGAGCAGTACTTC.

Points on this clonotype: At one end the junction does not follow the germline gene, possibly because of a read error. The V call is TRBV7-9, the J call TRBJ2-7; tentative D call: TRBD1 (6 bases). The germline V gene encodes CDR1 SEHNR and CDR2 FQNEAQ (reference sequence). The CDR3 length is 13 residues. The CDR3 protein is CASSPLRDNEQYF. CDR3 DNA: TGTGCTAGCAGCCCTCTCCGGGACAACGAGCAGTACTTC.

As for this clonotype: The conserved phenylalanine or tryptophan normally closing the CDR3 is absent here, so this likely arose from a read error. The chain combines TRBV7-2 with TRBJ2-3; D may be TRBD1 (5 bases). Germline CDR1 SGHTA, CDR2 FQGNSA. This CDR3 contains 15 residues. Trimming removed 3 bases from V and 1 base from J, with 11 bases in between. Here the CDR3 DNA reads TGTGCCAGCAGCTTGGGGCTAGTGCGCACAGATACGCAGTATCTT. Its translation: CASSLGLVRTDTQYL.

The table lists this clonotype with many counts. The rearrangement uses TRBV24-1 and TRBJ1-2; tentative D call: TRBD1 (6 bases). Germline V CDR1 and CDR2: KGHDR, SFDVKD. The V end was cut by 7 bases, the J end by 5 bases, with 16 bases between. This CDR3 is built from 14 residues. In nucleotides, the CDR3 is TGTGCCACCAGCCACCGGGACAACCAATATGGCTACACCTTC. It yields the protein CATSHRDNQYGYTF.

Notes on this clonotype: One end of the junction does not line up with germline, which may come from a read error. The chain is built from TRBV29-1 and TRBJ1-6, with D maybe TRBD1 (5 bases). The CDR3 sequence is 13 residues long. Germline V gene data show CDR1 as SQVTM and CDR2 as ANQGSEA. CDR3 sequence (DNA): TGCAGCGTCGAAGAACAGTCAGGGTCACCCCTCCACTTT. This gives the protein CSVEEQSGSPLHF.

The rearrangement uses TRBV9 and TRBJ2-7; D not resolved. CDR1 and CDR2 (germline): SGDLS, YYNGEE. The CDR3 is made up of 13 amino acids. With 4 bases removed from V and 2 bases from J, the gap between germline ends came to 10 bases. CDR3 in DNA: TGTGCCAGCAGCACCACTGTTGCCTACGAGCAGTACTTC. It codes for CASSTTVAYEQYF.

The rearrangement links TRBV12-3 or TRBV12-4 to TRBJ2-2; D is undetermined. V lost 8 bases to trimming and J lost 1 base, with 8 bases between them. The CDR3 extends over 13 amino acids. The CDR3 spells CASADGNTGELFF. The CDR3 DNA is TGTGCCAGCGCTGACGGGAACACCGGGGAGCTGTTTTTT.

The genes are TRBV20-1 and TRBJ2-7, with TRBD1 matching 9 bases. CDR3 length equals 13 residues. CDR1 and CDR2 from the germline V gene are DFQATT and SNEGSKA (reference sequence). After removal of 2 bases from V and 4 bases from J, the junction contained 3 bases not matched to a gene. The CDR3 DNA sequence: TGCAGTGCTAGACCGGACAGGGGATACGAGCAGTACTTC. This gives the protein CSARPDRGYEQYF.

The chain uses TRBV9 and TRBJ2-5; unclear D gene. Looked up from germline, CDR1 is SGDLS and CDR2 is YYNGEE. There are 15 residues in the CDR3. V shed 1 base and J shed 0 bases, with 10 bases lying between them. This CDR3 reads CASSVQFADQETQYF. The CDR3 nucleotides are TGTGCCAGCAGCGTACAGTTTGCGGACCAAGAGACCCAGTACTTC.

The gene calls are TRBV7-9 and TRBJ2-7; perhaps TRBD2 as D (6 bases). The CDR3 loop spans 15 amino acids. The germline V and J ends were trimmed by 0 bases and 6 bases, with 15 bases remaining between them. Looked up from germline, CDR1 is SEHNR and CDR2 is FQNEAQ (reference sequence). For the CDR3, the DNA is TGTGCCAGCAGCTTAGCGTTAGGAGGGCCCAGCGAGCAGTACTTC. Protein: CASSLALGGPSEQYF.

This chain links TRBV7-8 with TRBJ2-7; tentative D call: TRBD2 (6 bases). The germline V gene encodes CDR1 SGHVS and CDR2 FQNEAQ. Trimming removed 1 base at V and 3 bases at J, with 10 bases between. This CDR3 has 14 amino acids. The CDR3 nucleotides are TGTGCCAGCAGCTTAGTTAGTAGCGGCTACGAGCAGTACTTC. It specifies CASSLVSSGYEQYF.

Written as DNA, the CDR3 is TGCAGTGCTAACTCGGATACGCAGTATTTT. This encodes CSANSDTQYF. V gene TRBV20-1 combines with J gene TRBJ2-3, with D uncertain. The V end was cut by 4 bases, the J end by 6 bases, with 5 bases between. Germline CDR1 DFQATT, CDR2 SNEGSKA (reference sequence). This CDR3 is 10 amino acids long.